This T cell receptor beta chain is drawn from a study of cytotoxic CD8 clonotypes in ibrutinib-treated CLL. For the study at large: Samples had a mean of approximately 260,000 productive templates and 90,000 or so productive rearrangements.

V lost 3 bases and J lost 4, with 9 bases in between. The CDR3 is 14 amino acids. The germline CDR1 and CDR2 sequences are SGHAT and FQNNGV. TCRdb's table, derived via immunoSEQ multiplex PCR, lists solely in-frame clones and lacks some. There are tens of thousands of clones in the sample; roughly three fifths occur only once, and roughly 20% lies in the top ten. This TCR was sampled from a human donor with chronic lymphocytic leukemia. The sequencing used PBMCs, collected after 24 months of ibrutinib treatment. The V and J genes are TRBV11-2 and TRBJ2-2; perhaps TRBD2 as D (6 bases). CDR3 sequence (DNA): TGTGCCAGCAGCTTCCTAGCGCTCACCGGGGAGCTGTTTTTT. The encoded protein is CASSFLALTGELFF.